These 27 T cell receptor beta chains originate from one sample sequenced in a study of shared clonotypes between healthy human individuals. Assay used: immunoSEQ multiplex PCR; TCRdb lists only in-frame clones, some missing. The data contain a few hundred thousand clones, more than 95% of them singletons. The sequenced material came from naive CD4+ T cells sorted from blood. The subset was: CD45RA+ positively selected. The receptors derive from a woman aged 30 to 39 in good health.

This chain links TRBV5-1 with TRBJ1-1; unclear D gene. Trimming removed 0 bases at V and 0 bases at J, with 3 bases between. The CDR3 runs to 13 residues. From germline, CDR1 is SGHRS and CDR2 YFSETQ. The CDR3 protein is CASSLDLNTEAFF. The DNA of the CDR3 is TGCGCCAGCAGCTTGGACTTGAACACTGAAGCTTTCTTT.

The CDR3 protein is CASKRTSGASTDTQYF. The CDR3 nucleotides read TGTGCCAGTAAGAGAACTAGCGGAGCTAGCACAGATACGCAGTATTTT. The V call is TRBV19, the J call TRBJ2-3; 8 positions agree with TRBD2. Germline values: CDR1 LNHDA, CDR2 SQIVND (reference sequence). The ends lost 7 bases at V and 0 bases at J; junction bases unmatched: 9. This CDR3 is 16 amino acids long.

This clone was found once. V is TRBV2 and J is TRBJ2-5; 9 bases are shared with TRBD2. The CDR3 is 15 residues long. J gave up 4 bases and V 9 bases, and 12 bases lay outside the gene matches. Germline loops: CDR1 SNHLY, CDR2 FYNNEI. This CDR3 reads CARDGTSRQGETQYF. The CDR3 DNA is TGTGCCAGAGACGGGACTAGCCGTCAGGGAGAGACCCAGTACTTC.

The chain carries TRBV28 and TRBJ2-5; D unresolved. The germline V and J ends were trimmed by 6 bases and 0 bases, with 11 bases remaining between them. Looked up from germline, CDR1 is MDHEN and CDR2 is SYDVKM. The CDR3 consists of 14 residues. The CDR3 reads CASSSPTNQETQYF. The CDR3 nucleotides are TGTGCCAGCAGCTCCCCCACGAACCAAGAGACCCAGTACTTC. Full variable domain (missing parts from reference TRBV28 and TRBJ2-5): DVKVTQSSRYLVKRTGEKVFLECVQDMDHENMFWYRQDPGLGLRLIYFSYDVKMKEKGDIPEGYSVSREKKERFSLILESASTNQTSMYLCASSSPTNQETQYFGPGTRLLVL.

The V gene is TRBV6-5, the J gene TRBJ2-7; 7 bases map to TRBD2. The CDR3 is 16 residues long. Trimming cost V 0 bases and J 2 bases; bases outside gene matches: 7. CDR1 is MNHEY, CDR2 SVGAGI, per germline. DNA for the CDR3: TGTGCCAGCAGTTACTCCCTTTCGGGACTACCCTACGAGCAGTACTTC. Protein: CASSYSLSGLPYEQYF.

This clone was found once. This sequence joins TRBV13 and TRBJ2-2; no reliable D call. There are 15 residues in the CDR3. Germline V lookup: CDR1 PRHDT, CDR2 FYEKMQ (reference sequence). Between the trimmed V and J ends, which lost 4 bases and 2 bases, there was a span of 11 bases. CDR3 sequence: CASSSRRRNTGELFF. The CDR3, as DNA: TGTGCCAGCAGCTCCAGACGGAGAAACACCGGGGAGCTGTTTTTT.

This clone was counted a single time. This chain joins TRBV28 and TRBJ1-3; no clear D. Germline V gives CDR1 MDHEN, CDR2 SYDVKM. The CDR3 extends over 13 amino acids. Trimming stripped 7 bases from V and 4 bases from J, with 11 bases between. DNA of the CDR3: TGTGCCAGCAAAACGGATGCGGGAAACACCATATATTTT. Protein product: CASKTDAGNTIYF.

The chain employs TRBV5-8 and TRBJ2-7; the match to TRBD1 covers 11 bases. Trimming removed 4 bases from V and 5 bases from J; junction bases left unmatched: 8. The CDR3 has 15 amino acids. Germline lookup yields CDR1 SGHTS and CDR2 YDEGEE. CDR3 DNA: TGTGCCAGCAGCACTTTCGGACAGGGGGCCGACGAGCAGTACTTC. Protein product: CASSTFGQGADEQYF.

In its sample, this clone was seen a few times. This sequence joins TRBV4-1 and TRBJ1-1; a possible D gene is TRBD1 (5 bases). The germline CDR1 and CDR2 sequences are MGHRA and YSYEKL. Trimming shortened V by 3 bases and J by 2 bases, and 10 bases separated the two germline ends. CDR3 length: 14 amino acids. This chain's CDR3 is CASSHRAFNTEAFF. The CDR3, as DNA: TGCGCCAGCAGCCACAGGGCGTTCAACACTGAAGCTTTCTTT.

This sequence joins TRBV18 and TRBJ2-7, with a tentative D call TRBD1 (6 bases). CDR1 is KGHSH and CDR2 is LQKENI in the germline V gene. The CDR3 consists of 15 residues. The V end was cut by 3 bases, the J end by 3 bases, with 15 bases between. The CDR3 is CASSPQGNRDYEQYF. CDR3 nucleotides: TGTGCCAGCTCACCCCAAGGTAACAGGGACTACGAGCAGTACTTC.

The rearrangement uses TRBV6-1 and TRBJ2-2, with no clear D. This CDR3 is built from 14 residues. V gave up 8 bases and J gave up 1 base, with 11 bases separating them. Germline CDR1 and CDR2: MNHNS and SASEGT. The CDR3 protein is CASWFGVNTGELFF. The CDR3 nucleotides are TGTGCCAGCTGGTTTGGGGTGAACACCGGGGAGCTGTTTTTT.

This clone was recorded once. The chain uses TRBV6-1 and TRBJ2-7; D is undetermined. CDR1 is MNHNS and CDR2 is SASEGT in the germline V gene. Trimming cost V 2 bases and J 6 bases, with 8 bases left between them. The CDR3 runs to 12 residues. The CDR3 reads CASSELVAEQYF. The CDR3 bases are TGTGCCAGCAGTGAATTGGTGGCCGAGCAGTACTTC.

CDR3 amino acids: CASSETGRREQYF. DNA of the CDR3: TGTGCCAGCAGTGAAACCGGGCGTCGCGAGCAGTACTTC. The chain links TRBV6-1 to TRBJ2-7, with no clear D. From germline, CDR1 is MNHNS and CDR2 SASEGT. There are 13 residues in the CDR3. The germline V and J ends were trimmed by 2 bases and 6 bases, with 11 bases remaining between them.

Points on this clone: One junction end does not reproduce the germline sequence, and a read error may be involved. The chain carries TRBV4-1 and TRBJ2-2; D may be TRBD1 (5 bases). The CDR3 loop spans 18 amino acids. Germline values: CDR1 MGHRA, CDR2 YSYEKL. The CDR3 region is CASNQIWASRVNTGELFF. CDR3 coding DNA: TGCGCCAGCAACCAAATATGGGCATCCAGGGTGAACACCGGGGAGCTGTTTTTT.

The table lists this clone with a count of one. This chain links TRBV5-1 with TRBJ1-1, with D perhaps TRBD1 (5 bases). V was clipped by 6 bases and J by 0 bases, with 15 bases between them. This CDR3 is 15 amino acids long. Germline CDR1 and CDR2: SGHRS and YFSETQ. Here the CDR3 reads CASTKEGTVNTEAFF. Written as DNA, the CDR3 is TGCGCCAGCACCAAAGAGGGGACTGTGAACACTGAAGCTTTCTTT.

This sequence joins TRBV30 and TRBJ1-4, with D perhaps TRBD1 (5 bases). The V gene lost 4 bases and the J gene lost 2 bases, with 8 bases spanning the gap. Germline V gene sequence: CDR1 GTSNPN, CDR2 SVGIG (reference sequence). CDR3 length: 13 amino acids. CDR3 sequence reads: CAWKGSTNEKLFF. In DNA, the CDR3 is TGTGCCTGGAAGGGGTCCACTAATGAAAAACTGTTTTTT.

The V gene is TRBV5-4, the J gene TRBJ2-7, with 9 bases matching TRBD1. The germline V gene has CDR1 SGHNT and CDR2 YYREEE (reference sequence). The junction had 6 bases not matched to a gene; V was cut back by 6 bases and J by 5 bases. The CDR3 extends over 13 amino acids. CDR3 DNA: TGTGCCAGCAACCGACAGGGGGTAGACGAGCAGTACTTC. It encodes CASNRQGVDEQYF.

The V gene is TRBV19, the J gene TRBJ1-2; TRBD1 matches 8 bases. Losses at the gene ends were 5 bases for V and 4 bases for J; bases not matched to a gene: 12. This CDR3 is 16 amino acids long. Germline lookup yields CDR1 LNHDA and CDR2 SQIVND (reference sequence). The CDR3 bases are TGTGCCAGTAGTGCGACCGGGACAGGAGGGATCTATGGCTACACCTTC. Translated: CASSATGTGGIYGYTF.

This clone was recorded only once. The gene calls are TRBV7-2 and TRBJ2-5; possibly TRBD1 for D (6 bases). The CDR3 extends over 16 amino acids. Deletions cut 1 base from V and 2 bases from J, with 14 bases between. Germline CDR1 SGHTA, CDR2 FQGNSA. The chain's CDR3 is CASSLGTVREQETQYF. The CDR3 DNA is TGTGCCAGCAGCTTAGGGACAGTGAGGGAGCAAGAGACCCAGTACTTC.

The chain employs TRBV20-1 and TRBJ1-2, with 7 nucleotides matching TRBD1. V lost 1 base and J lost 12; bases outside the gene matches: 2. The CDR3 consists of 10 residues. In germline, CDR1 is DFQATT, CDR2 SNEGSKA (reference sequence). The CDR3 reads CSARAGQDTF. The CDR3 DNA reads as TGCAGTGCTAGAGCAGGACAGGACACCTTC.

This chain links TRBV19 with TRBJ2-2; possibly TRBD2 for D (6 bases). The CDR3 length is 16 residues. The germline gives CDR1 LNHDA, CDR2 SQIVND (reference sequence). The V end lost 2 bases, the J end lost 6 bases, and 16 bases lay between the germline ends. CDR3: CASSIFGGTTPGELFF. For the CDR3, the DNA is TGTGCCAGTAGTATATTTGGCGGGACCACCCCCGGGGAGCTGTTTTTT.

The chain combines TRBV7-2 with TRBJ2-6; D possibly corresponds to TRBD2 (7 bases). The CDR3 loop spans 16 amino acids. The germline V gene has CDR1 SGHTA and CDR2 FQGNSA. V dropped 1 base and J dropped 2 bases, with 9 bases sitting between them. DNA of the CDR3: TGTGCCAGCAGCTTAGTGGGGGGGCCTGGGGCCAACGTCCTGACTTTC. As protein: CASSLVGGPGANVLTF. The full variable domain, in which reference TRBV7-2 and TRBJ2-6 provide the parts outside the CDR3, is GAGVSQSPSNKVTEKGKDVELRCDPISGHTALYWYRQSLGQGLEFLIYFQGNSAPDKSGLPSDRFSAERTGGSVSTLTIQRTQQEDSAVYLCASSLVGGPGANVLTFGAGSRLTVL.

The rearrangement joins TRBV4-1 to TRBJ2-3; either TRBD1 or TRBD2 may fit D (5 bases each). The V and J ends lost 1 base and 2 bases respectively, with 13 bases between them. The CDR3 extends over 16 amino acids. CDR1 MGHRA and CDR2 YSYEKL come from the germline V gene. The CDR3, as DNA: TGCGCCAGCAGCCAAGTAATCGGGGCGGCCACAGATACGCAGTATTTT. This encodes CASSQVIGAATDTQYF.

The genes are TRBV11-2 and TRBJ2-3; D gene ambiguous. Germline V CDR1 and CDR2: SGHAT, FQNNGV. Trimming shortened V by 0 bases and J by 1 base, and 8 bases separated the two germline ends. The CDR3 is made up of 15 amino acids. This CDR3 is CASSLERAGTDTQYF. CDR3 in DNA: TGTGCCAGCAGCTTAGAAAGGGCAGGCACAGATACGCAGTATTTT.

CDR3 bases: TGTGCCAGCTCACCAGGGCAGCGGGAGGGCAATGAGCAGTTCTTC. Amino acid sequence: CASSPGQREGNEQFF. The chain uses TRBV18 and TRBJ2-1; 10 nucleotides match TRBD2. This CDR3 spans 15 amino acids. Germline values: CDR1 KGHSH, CDR2 LQKENI. The trim removed 2 bases at V and 6 bases at J, leaving 4 bases unmatched.

V is TRBV2 and J is TRBJ1-5; 8 bases are shared with TRBD1. CDR1 and CDR2 (germline): SNHLY, FYNNEI. J lost 6 bases, V lost 8 bases, and 9 bases had no gene match. The CDR3 consists of 14 residues. The DNA of the CDR3 is TGTGCCAGCGGAGACAGGGGCCGAGGTCAGCCCCAGCATTTT. This sequence encodes CASGDRGRGQPQHF.

This chain uses TRBV2 with TRBJ2-1, with 14 bases fitting TRBD2. Trimming at V came to 6 bases and at J to 7 bases, leaving 5 bases not matched to a gene. CDR1 and CDR2 (germline): SNHLY, FYNNEI. The CDR3 loop spans 15 amino acids. CDR3 protein: CASRGTSGRGNEQFF. Here the CDR3 DNA reads TGTGCCAGCAGGGGGACTAGCGGGAGAGGAAATGAGCAGTTCTTC.